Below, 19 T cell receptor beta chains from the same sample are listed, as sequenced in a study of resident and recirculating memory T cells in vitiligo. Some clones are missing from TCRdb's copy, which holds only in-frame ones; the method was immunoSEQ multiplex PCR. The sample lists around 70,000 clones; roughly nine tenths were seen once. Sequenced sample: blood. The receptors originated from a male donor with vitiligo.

This chain's CDR3 is CAIGVSGFSEAFF. The CDR3 region has the DNA TGTGCCATCGGGGTTTCAGGGTTCTCTGAAGCTTTCTTT. The genes are TRBV10-3 and TRBJ1-1, with D possibly TRBD1 on 5 matching bases. This CDR3 has 13 amino acids. Trimming took 8 bases from V and 6 from J, leaving 16 bases between them. Germline loops: CDR1 ENHRY, CDR2 SYGVKD.

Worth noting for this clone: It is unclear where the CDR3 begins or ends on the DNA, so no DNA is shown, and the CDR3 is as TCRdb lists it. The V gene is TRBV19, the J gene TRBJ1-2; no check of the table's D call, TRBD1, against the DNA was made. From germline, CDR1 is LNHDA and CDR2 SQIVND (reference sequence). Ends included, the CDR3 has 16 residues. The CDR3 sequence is CASSILASHSNYGYTF.

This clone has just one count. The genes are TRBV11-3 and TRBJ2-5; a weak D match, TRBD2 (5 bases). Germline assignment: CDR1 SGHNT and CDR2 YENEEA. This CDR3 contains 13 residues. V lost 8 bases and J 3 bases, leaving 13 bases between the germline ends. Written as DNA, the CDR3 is TGTGCCAGCCCCTTAGGAGGAAAAGAGACCCAGTACTTC. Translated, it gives CASPLGGKETQYF.

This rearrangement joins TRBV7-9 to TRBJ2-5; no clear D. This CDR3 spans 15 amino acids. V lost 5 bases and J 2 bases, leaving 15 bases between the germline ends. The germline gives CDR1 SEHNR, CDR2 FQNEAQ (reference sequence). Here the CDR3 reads CASSEDGHVQETQYF. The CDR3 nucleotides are TGTGCCAGCAGCGAAGATGGGCACGTACAAGAGACCCAGTACTTC.

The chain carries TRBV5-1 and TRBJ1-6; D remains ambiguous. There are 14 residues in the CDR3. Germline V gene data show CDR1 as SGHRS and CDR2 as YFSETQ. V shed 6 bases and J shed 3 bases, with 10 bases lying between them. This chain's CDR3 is CASKERLYNSPLHF. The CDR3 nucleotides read TGCGCCAGCAAGGAGAGGCTCTATAATTCACCCCTCCACTTT.

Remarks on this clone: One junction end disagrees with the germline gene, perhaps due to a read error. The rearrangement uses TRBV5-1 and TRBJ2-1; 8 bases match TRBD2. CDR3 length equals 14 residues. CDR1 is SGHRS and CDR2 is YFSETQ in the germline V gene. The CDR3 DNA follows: TGCGCCAGCAGCTTGAGCAGCGGGGGAGGCGAGCGGTTCTTC. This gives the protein CASSLSSGGGERFF.

The CDR3 region is CAISEKRDSYYEQYF. CDR3 DNA sequence: TGTGCCATCAGTGAGAAGCGAGACAGTTATTACGAGCAGTACTTC. The chain links TRBV10-3 to TRBJ2-7, with D maybe TRBD1 (5 bases). The CDR3 is made up of 15 amino acids. Deletions cut 2 bases from V and 4 bases from J, with 15 bases between. The germline V gene encodes CDR1 ENHRY and CDR2 SYGVKD.

The CDR3 nucleotides are TGTGCCAGCAGTTACTCTAGAGGGGGGGACACCTACACCTTC. Translating gives CASSYSRGGDTYTF. The genes are TRBV27 and TRBJ1-2; TRBD1 is a possible D gene (6 bases). Between the trimmed V and J ends, which lost 4 bases and 10 bases, there was a span of 19 bases. The CDR3 runs to 14 residues. Germline-derived CDR1 and CDR2 are MNHEY and SMNVEV (reference sequence).

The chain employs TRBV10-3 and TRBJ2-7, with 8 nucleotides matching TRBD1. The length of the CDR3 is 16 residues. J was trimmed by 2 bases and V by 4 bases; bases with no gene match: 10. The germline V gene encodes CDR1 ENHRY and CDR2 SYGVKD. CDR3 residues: CAISGRGQVRPYEQYF. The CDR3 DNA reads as TGTGCCATCAGTGGCCGGGGACAGGTTAGGCCCTACGAGCAGTACTTC.

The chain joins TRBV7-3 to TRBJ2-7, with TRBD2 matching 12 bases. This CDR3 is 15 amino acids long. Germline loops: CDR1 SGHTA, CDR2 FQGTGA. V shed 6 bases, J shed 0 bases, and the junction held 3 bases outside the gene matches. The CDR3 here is CASSLAGGSSYEQYF. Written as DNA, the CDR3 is TGTGCCAGCAGTCTAGCGGGGGGGTCCTCCTACGAGCAGTACTTC.

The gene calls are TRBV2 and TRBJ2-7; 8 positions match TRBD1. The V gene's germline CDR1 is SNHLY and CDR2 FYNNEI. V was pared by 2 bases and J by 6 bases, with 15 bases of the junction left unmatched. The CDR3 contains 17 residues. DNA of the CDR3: TGTGCCAGCAGTGAACCGTATCCAGGGGGCTCCCTGACCGAGCAGTACTTC. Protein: CASSEPYPGGSLTEQYF.

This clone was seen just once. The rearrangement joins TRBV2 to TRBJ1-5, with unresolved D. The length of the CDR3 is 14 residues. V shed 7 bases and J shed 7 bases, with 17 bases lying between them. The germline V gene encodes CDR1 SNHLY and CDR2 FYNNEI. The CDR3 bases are TGTGCCAGCATGGAGGGCCACTCGGGGCAGCCCCAGCATTTT. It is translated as CASMEGHSGQPQHF.

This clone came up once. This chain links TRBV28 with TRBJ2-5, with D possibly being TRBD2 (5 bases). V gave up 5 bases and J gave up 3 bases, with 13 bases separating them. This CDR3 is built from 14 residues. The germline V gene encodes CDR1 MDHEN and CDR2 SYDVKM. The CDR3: CASSLQTGKETQYF. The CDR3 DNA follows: TGTGCCAGCAGTCTTCAAACGGGAAAAGAGACCCAGTACTTC.

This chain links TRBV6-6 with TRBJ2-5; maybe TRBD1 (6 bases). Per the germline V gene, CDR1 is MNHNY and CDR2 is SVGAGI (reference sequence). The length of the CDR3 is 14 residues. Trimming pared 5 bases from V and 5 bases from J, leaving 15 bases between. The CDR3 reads CASSPHSGVETQYF. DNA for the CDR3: TGTGCCAGCAGTCCTCACTCAGGGGTCGAGACCCAGTACTTC.

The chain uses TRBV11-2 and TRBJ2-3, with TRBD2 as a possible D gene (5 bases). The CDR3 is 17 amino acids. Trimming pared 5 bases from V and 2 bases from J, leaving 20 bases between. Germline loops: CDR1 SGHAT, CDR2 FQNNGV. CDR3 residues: CASSPPGWSGVTDTQYF. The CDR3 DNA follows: TGTGCCAGCAGCCCCCCGGGTTGGAGCGGAGTCACAGATACGCAGTATTTT.

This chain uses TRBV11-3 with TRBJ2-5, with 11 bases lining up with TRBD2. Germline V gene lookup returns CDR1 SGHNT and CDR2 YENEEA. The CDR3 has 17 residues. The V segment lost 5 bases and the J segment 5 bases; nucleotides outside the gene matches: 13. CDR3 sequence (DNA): TGTGCCAGCAGCACCGGGGCGGCTAGCGGGGGGTTGGAGACCCAGTACTTC. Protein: CASSTGAASGGLETQYF.

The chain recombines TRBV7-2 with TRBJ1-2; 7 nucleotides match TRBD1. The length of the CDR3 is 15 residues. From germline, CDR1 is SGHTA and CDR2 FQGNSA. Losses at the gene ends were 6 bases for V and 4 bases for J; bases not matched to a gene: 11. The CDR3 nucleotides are TGTGCCAGCAGGTCGACCAGGGGGGACGCCTATGGCTACACCTTC. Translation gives CASRSTRGDAYGYTF.

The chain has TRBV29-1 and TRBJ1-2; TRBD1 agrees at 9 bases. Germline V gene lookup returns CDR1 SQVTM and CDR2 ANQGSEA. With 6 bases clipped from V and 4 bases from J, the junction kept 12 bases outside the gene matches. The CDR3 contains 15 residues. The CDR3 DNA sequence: TGCAGCGTGAGGAGCCGGGACAGGGATCCCTATGGCTACACCTTC. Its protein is CSVRSRDRDPYGYTF.

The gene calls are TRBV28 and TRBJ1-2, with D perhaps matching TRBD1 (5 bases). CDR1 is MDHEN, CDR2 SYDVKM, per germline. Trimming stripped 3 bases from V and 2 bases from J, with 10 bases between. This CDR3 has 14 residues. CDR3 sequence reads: CASSFGGGNYGYTF. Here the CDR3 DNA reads TGTGCCAGCAGTTTCGGGGGGGGAAACTATGGCTACACCTTC.